The present entry profiles one T cell receptor beta chain with its context. This sample was taken from a study of blood T cell repertoires in COVID-19. TCRdb's copy holds only in-frame clones and misses some; the assay was immunoSEQ multiplex PCR. The sample holds fewer than 250,000 clones, about 83% seen once. The V and J ends lost 2 bases and 2 bases respectively, with 6 bases between them. The CDR3 extends over 13 amino acids. The V gene's germline CDR1 is MNHNY and CDR2 SVGAGI (reference sequence). J is TRBJ2-5 and V is TRBV6-6; D is ambiguous. This clonotype was sampled from a human donor in a cohort sampled during active COVID-19. Material: peripheral blood. The CDR3 nucleotides read TGTGCCAGCAGTTACGAGTTACAAGAGACCCAGTACTTC. This encodes CASSYELQETQYF.